This T cell receptor beta chain derives from a study of T cells in Graves' hyperthyroidism and ophthalmopathy. Amplified regions were TCR beta CDR3 sequences from RNA transcripts. The HTBI primer set drove a first-round RT-PCR of the TCR CDR3. TCRdb re-called the multiplex PCR reads through MiXCR, storing one row per CDR3 protein. Of nearly 600,000 distinct CDR3 sequences in the sample, more than 13% were seen once. This clonotype was picked up a small number of times. CDR3 length: 17 amino acids. With 4 bases clipped from V and 0 bases from J, the junction kept 7 bases outside the gene matches. Germline assignment: CDR1 LGHNA and CDR2 YSLEER.

Sequencing was done on a sample of blood. The chain joins TRBV4-3 to TRBJ1-5; TRBD1 matches 9 bases. The TCR originated in a woman aged 18-29 years with Graves' ophthalmopathy. This CDR3 is CASSPWTGVNSNQPQHF. The CDR3 nucleotides read TGCGCCAGCAGCCCCTGGACAGGGGTAAATAGCAATCAGCCCCAGCATTTT.